This is a list of T cell receptor beta chains from one sample in a study of blood T cells in healthy people across ages. TCRdb redid the calling of the 5' RACE reads with MiXCR, one entry per CDR3 protein. Here the sample spans roughly 1,000,000 distinct CDR3 sequences, around 25% being singletons. This sample was also put to use in a study of T cells of mothers and their children.

The sequenced sample consisted of blood. These receptor sequences come from a girl aged 2-9 years in good health. CDR3s leave out the opening cysteine and the closing phenylalanine or tryptophan. A D gene is named only where the DNA matches it firmly.

J	D	V	CDR3
TRBJ2-5	-	TRBV2	ASSGRASQY
TRBJ2-6	-	TRBV25-1	AGSEYLGAGANVLT
TRBJ1-1	-	TRBV6-6	ASSYGQMNTEAF
TRBJ2-1	-	TRBV13	ASSLGPGFDNEQF
TRBJ2-5	TRBD1	TRBV29-1	SVARGLQETQY
TRBJ1-5	TRBD1	TRBV6-6	ASTSSGTGSQPQH
TRBJ1-5	-	TRBV5-1	ASSLEGRTNQPQH
TRBJ2-4	-	TRBV20-1	GSHSNKNIQY
-	TRBD1	TRBV20-1	SAREDPGTAKSSYEQY
TRBJ2-1	TRBD2	TRBV29-1	SVDPVAGGYNEQF
TRBJ2-5	TRBD2	TRBV18	ASGPTIGSGEETQY
TRBJ2-3	-	TRBV6-1	ASSDDGTSTDTQY
TRBJ1-6	TRBD1	TRBV4-2	ASSLADRGPESPLH
TRBJ2-5	-	TRBV5-1	ASSGGMETQY
TRBJ2-1	-	TRBV28	ASSSPNWGDEQF
TRBJ2-2	-	TRBV9	AARQEANTGELF
TRBJ2-5	TRBD2	TRBV11-3	ASSLTWDETSYETQY
TRBJ1-2	-	TRBV6-2/TRBV6-3	ATEDSFYGYT
TRBJ2-7	-	TRBV7-9	ASSFFEGGFYEQY
TRBJ2-3	-	TRBV20-1	SASMSGGTDTQY
-	-	TRBV12-3/TRBV12-4	ACQTYLSNEQF
TRBJ1-1	-	TRBV2	ASGSREGQSEAL
TRBJ2-5	-	TRBV9	ASSVDGSAQETQY
TRBJ2-2	-	TRBV9	ASSVASDTGELF
TRBJ2-7	TRBD2	TRBV5-4	ASSLWSGGRDEQY
TRBJ1-2	-	TRBV7-9	ASSAVGGSGYT
-	-	TRBV9	ASSVDTARAYEQY
TRBJ1-4	-	TRBV20-1	SASGSGGEKLF
TRBJ2-7	-	TRBV6-5	ASSPLQSSYEQY
TRBJ2-3	-	TRBV14	ASSHGDTQY
TRBJ1-2	-	TRBV12-3/TRBV12-4	ASTNTYGYT
TRBJ2-7	-	TRBV25-1	ASSRDGAYEQY
TRBJ1-5	-	TRBV6-1	ASGGRSQPQH
TRBJ1-2	-	TRBV29-1	SGDGYT
TRBJ2-5	-	TRBV7-9	ASSLQGLGETQY
TRBJ1-3	-	TRBV3-1	ASSPRLGNTIY
TRBJ1-6	-	TRBV7-9	ASSPPGTSNSPLH
TRBJ2-5	-	TRBV12-5	TSGLARKMDKGPSIS
-	-	TRBV29-1	SAPQEGNEQF
TRBJ2-1	-	TRBV9	ASSVAANEQF
TRBJ2-1	-	TRBV12-3/TRBV12-4	ASSTLTLSSHNEQF